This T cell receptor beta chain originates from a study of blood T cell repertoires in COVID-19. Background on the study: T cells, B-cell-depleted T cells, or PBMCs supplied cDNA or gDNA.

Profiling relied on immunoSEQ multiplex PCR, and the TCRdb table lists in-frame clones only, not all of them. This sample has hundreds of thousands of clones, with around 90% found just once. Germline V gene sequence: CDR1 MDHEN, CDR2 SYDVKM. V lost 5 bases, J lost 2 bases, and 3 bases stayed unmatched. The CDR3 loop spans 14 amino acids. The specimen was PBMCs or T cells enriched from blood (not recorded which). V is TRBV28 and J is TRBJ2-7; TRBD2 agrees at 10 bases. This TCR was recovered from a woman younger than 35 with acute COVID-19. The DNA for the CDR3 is TGTGCCAGCAGTCTAGCGGGAGTCACCTACGAGCAGTACTTC. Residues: CASSLAGVTYEQYF.